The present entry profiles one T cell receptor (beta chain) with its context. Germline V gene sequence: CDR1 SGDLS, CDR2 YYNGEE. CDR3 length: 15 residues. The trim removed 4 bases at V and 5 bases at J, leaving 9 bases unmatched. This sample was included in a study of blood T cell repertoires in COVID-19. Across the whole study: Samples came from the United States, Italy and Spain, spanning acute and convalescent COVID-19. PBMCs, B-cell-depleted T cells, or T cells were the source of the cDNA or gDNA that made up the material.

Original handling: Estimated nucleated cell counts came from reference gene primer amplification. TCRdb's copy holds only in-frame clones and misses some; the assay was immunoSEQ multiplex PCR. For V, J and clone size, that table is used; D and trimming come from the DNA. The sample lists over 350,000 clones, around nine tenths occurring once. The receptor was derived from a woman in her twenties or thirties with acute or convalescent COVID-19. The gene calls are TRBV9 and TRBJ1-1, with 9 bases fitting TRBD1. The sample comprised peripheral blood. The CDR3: CASSLLTGGYTEAFF. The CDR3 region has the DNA TGTGCCAGCAGCCTCCTGACAGGGGGATATACTGAAGCTTTCTTT. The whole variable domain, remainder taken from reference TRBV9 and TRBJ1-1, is DSGVTQTPKHLITATGQRVTLRCSPRSGDLSVYWYQQSLDQGLQFLIQYYNGEERAKGNILERFSAQQFPDLHSELNLSSLELGDSALYFCASSLLTGGYTEAFFGQGTRLTVV.